The rows below give T cell receptor beta chains drawn from one sample of a study of identical twins. Each CDR3 protein gets one entry after TCRdb re-called the 5' RACE reads with MiXCR. Among approximately 630,000 distinct CDR3 sequences listed, around 7.5% were seen once. In addition, the sample was reused for a study of yellow fever vaccine responses in identical twins.

Sequencing input: PBMCs. These receptors came from a woman aged 18-35 years in good health. CDR3s include the opening cysteine and the closing phenylalanine or tryptophan. A D gene is named only where the DNA matches it firmly. Clone size appears in some rows only: once, few, many, or a class for an expanded clone.

clone_size,v_call,d_call,j_call,cdr3_aa,cdr3_nt
NA,TRBV5-1,NA,TRBJ2-7,CASARDLNYEQYF,TGCGCCAGCGCAAGGGACTTAAACTACGAGCAGTACTTC
many,TRBV5-1,TRBD2,TRBJ2-4,CASSMGTSGGDIQYF,TGCGCCAGCAGCATGGGGACTAGCGGGGGGGACATTCAGTACTTC
NA,TRBV15,NA,TRBJ2-7,CATSREGEEQYF,TGTGCCACCAGCAGAGAGGGGGAGGAGCAGTACTTC
few,TRBV5-1,TRBD2,TRBJ2-1,CASSSGGPNNEQFF,TGCGCCAGCAGCTCGGGAGGACCTAACAATGAGCAGTTCTTC
many,TRBV4-1,NA,TRBJ2-1,CASSKPSSRGKGGRSSEQFF,TGCGCCAGCAGCAAGCCGAGCTCCCGGGGAAAGGGTGGGAGGTCCAGCGAGCAGTTCTTC
many,TRBV20-1,TRBD2,TRBJ2-7,CSARTSGGYEQYF,TGCAGTGCTAGGACTAGCGGAGGCTACGAGCAGTACTTC
few,TRBV20-1,TRBD2,TRBJ2-3,CSARDLGGSADTQYF,TGCAGTGCTAGAGATTTGGGAGGGAGCGCAGATACGCAGTATTTT
many,TRBV6-5,NA,TRBJ2-5,CASSYSTGEDQETQYF,TGTGCCAGCAGTTACTCGACGGGGGAAGACCAAGAGACCCAGTACTTC
few,TRBV2,TRBD1,TRBJ1-6,CASSGTGNVLHF,TGTGCCAGCAGTGGGACAGGGAATGTCCTCCACTTT
NA,TRBV2,NA,TRBJ2-1,CASTELASEQFF,TGTGCCAGCACCGAACTAGCAAGTGAGCAGTTCTTC
NA,TRBV5-6,NA,TRBJ1-2,CASSLLRGRDDYGYTF,TGTGCCAGCAGCCTCCTGAGGGGCAGGGATGACTATGGCTACACCTTC
few,TRBV11-3,NA,TRBJ2-1,CASSPLGKRGNEQFF,TGTGCCAGCAGCCCACTAGGGAAACGGGGCAATGAGCAGTTCTTC
NA,TRBV29-1,TRBD2,TRBJ2-3,CSVKSAGAMVDTQYF,TGCAGCGTAAAATCAGCGGGAGCTATGGTAGATACGCAGTATTTT
few,TRBV10-3,NA,TRBJ2-1,CASSEGTDYNEQFF,TGTGCCTCTAGTGAAGGGACGGATTACAATGAGCAGTTCTTC
NA,TRBV28,NA,TRBJ2-7,CASSFRGSHEQYF,TGTGCCAGCAGTTTTCGGGGAAGCCACGAGCAGTACTTC
NA,TRBV5-1,TRBD2,TRBJ2-1,CASSPGRARNEQFF,TGCGCCAGCAGCCCGGGGAGGGCGAGGAATGAGCAGTTCTTC
few,TRBV27,NA,TRBJ2-4,CASSPRSLAKNIQYF,TGTGCCAGCAGCCCTCGGAGCCTAGCCAAAAACATTCAGTACTTC
few,TRBV5-5,NA,TRBJ2-3,CASSLAWESVDTQYF,TGTGCCAGCAGCTTGGCGTGGGAGAGTGTAGATACGCAGTATTTT
NA,TRBV5-1,TRBD1,TRBJ2-2,CASSMTGYPNTGELFF,TGCGCCAGCAGCATGACAGGGTATCCGAACACCGGGGAGCTGTTTTTT
NA,TRBV27,TRBD2,TRBJ2-1,CASSLSPGLAGRSYNEQFF,TGTGCCAGCAGTTTATCCCCGGGACTAGCGGGCCGCTCCTACAATGAGCAGTTCTTC
NA,TRBV2,TRBD1,TRBJ2-5,CASNPGQGLGETQYF,TGTGCCAGCAACCCGGGACAGGGTCTTGGAGAGACCCAGTACTTC
many,TRBV2,NA,TRBJ1-5,CASSATLGQPQHF,TGTGCCAGCAGCGCGACCTTGGGACAGCCCCAGCATTTT
many,TRBV19,NA,TRBJ2-4,CASSTVLAKNIQYF,TGTGCCAGTAGTACAGTATTAGCCAAAAACATTCAGTACTTC
few,TRBV11-2,NA,TRBJ2-1,CASSRPGAGYNEQFF,TGTGCCAGCAGCCGACCGGGTGCGGGGTACAATGAGCAGTTCTTC
NA,TRBV5-1,TRBD2,TRBJ2-5,CASSLMGLALGETQYF,TGCGCCAGCAGCTTGATGGGACTAGCCCTCGGAGAGACCCAGTACTTC
NA,TRBV6-1,NA,TRBJ2-2,CASSETGAAGELFF,TGTGCCAGCAGTGAGACAGGTGCGGCCGGGGAGCTGTTTTTT
NA,TRBV29-1,TRBD1,TRBJ2-6,CSVVWTGSSGANVLTF,TGCAGCGTTGTTTGGACAGGGAGCTCTGGGGCCAACGTCCTGACTTTC
NA,TRBV20-1,NA,TRBJ2-4,CSAETPGAKNIQYF,TGCAGTGCAGAGACACCCGGGGCCAAAAACATTCAGTACTTC
NA,TRBV6-1,TRBD2,TRBJ2-1,CATRGTSGPRGEFF,TGTGCCACTAGAGGGACTAGCGGGCCCCGGGGGGAGTTCTTC
few,TRBV12-3/TRBV12-4,TRBD2,TRBJ2-5,CASSSSGGLPETQYF,TGTGCCAGCAGCTCCTCGGGGGGGCTCCCAGAGACCCAGTACTTC
many,TRBV12-3/TRBV12-4,NA,TRBJ2-3,CASTRGTDTQYF,TGTGCCAGCACCAGGGGCACAGATACGCAGTATTTT
few,TRBV11-2,TRBD1,TRBJ2-1,CASSQTGISYNEQFF,TGTGCCAGCAGCCAGACAGGGATCTCCTACAATGAGCAGTTCTTC
many,TRBV5-6,NA,TRBJ1-1,CASSLGLGGAEAEAFF,TGTGCCAGCAGCTTGGGGTTGGGGGGCGCAGAGGCTGAAGCTTTCTTT
few,TRBV7-9,TRBD1,TRBJ1-4,CASSSQGGGTTNEKLFF,TGTGCCAGCAGCTCCCAGGGGGGGGGTACAACTAATGAAAAACTGTTTTTT
few,TRBV12-3/TRBV12-4,NA,TRBJ1-2,CASSLQGIRGYTF,TGTGCCAGCAGTTTGCAGGGCATTAGGGGCTACACCTTC
few,TRBV5-1,TRBD2,TRBJ2-1,CATGFAGGNNEQFF,TGCGCCACCGGTTTCGCGGGGGGCAACAATGAGCAGTTCTTC
NA,TRBV9,TRBD2,TRBJ2-5,CASSVAGSGTETQYF,TGTGCCAGCAGCGTAGCGGGCAGCGGGACAGAGACCCAGTACTTC
few,TRBV4-2,NA,TRBJ2-3,CASSQRSPGDPTDTQYF,TGTGCCAGCAGCCAACGTTCCCCGGGGGACCCCACAGATACGCAGTATTTT
NA,TRBV12-3/TRBV12-4,NA,TRBJ2-1,CASSDQPGGSSYNEQFF,TGTGCCAGCAGTGATCAACCAGGGGGGAGCTCCTACAATGAGCAGTTCTTC
few,TRBV5-1,TRBD1,TRBJ2-7,CASSFRTGSAPLYEQYF,TGCGCCAGCAGCTTCAGGACAGGCTCGGCTCCCTTATACGAGCAGTACTTC
NA,TRBV7-6,NA,TRBJ2-1,CASRGGENEQFF,TGTGCCAGCAGAGGGGGTGAAAATGAGCAGTTCTTC
NA,TRBV20-1,TRBD2,TRBJ2-5,CSALAGGSETQYF,TGCAGTGCATTAGCGGGAGGCTCGGAGACCCAGTACTTC
many,TRBV29-1,NA,TRBJ2-7,CSARSDIGTYEQYF,TGCAGCGCCCGCTCGGACATCGGAACCTACGAGCAGTACTTC
few,TRBV20-1,NA,TRBJ2-2,CSASLPPGGLTGELFF,TGCAGTGCTAGTCTCCCCCCGGGCGGCCTGACCGGGGAGCTGTTTTTT
many,TRBV28,TRBD2,TRBJ2-5,CASSVRGGLETQYF,TGTGCCAGCAGTGTCCGGGGAGGGCTAGAGACCCAGTACTTC